This T cell receptor (beta chain) was obtained from a study of blood T cell repertoires in COVID-19. Study processing details: By means of reference gene primer amplification, nucleated cell counts were estimated. The table came from immunoSEQ multiplex PCR; TCRdb's copy has only in-frame clones and leaves some out. V and J calls and clone size come straight from that table; D and trimming were deduced from the DNA. The table shows about 260,000 clones, with around 84% occurring only once. Enrolment of Seattle patients took place during active infection, and they were followed longitudinally. J lost 0 bases, V lost 1 base, and 11 bases had no gene match. CDR1 is MDHEN, CDR2 SYDVKM, per germline. This CDR3 spans 18 amino acids.

The chain joins TRBV28 to TRBJ1-1; 7 bases match TRBD1. This clonotype was obtained from a woman in her fifties or sixties with COVID-19, enrolled during active disease. The sequencing sample was made of peripheral blood. The CDR3 sequence is CASSLSEGALEMNTEAFF. CDR3 sequence (DNA): TGTGCCAGCAGTTTATCCGAGGGGGCGCTGGAAATGAACACTGAAGCTTTCTTT.